This T cell receptor beta chain was sequenced during a study of blood T cell repertoires in COVID-19. Study-level information: Collection of acute and convalescent COVID-19 samples took place in the United States, Italy and Spain.

CDR3 size: 13 residues. V lost 5 bases to trimming and J lost 7 bases, with 11 bases between them. Germline values: CDR1 SEHNR, CDR2 FQNEAQ (reference sequence). Source study methods: Cell counts per sample came from amplifying reference gene primers. Produced via immunoSEQ multiplex PCR; TCRdb's table is partial and in-frame only. The D gene and trimming were derived from the DNA, and the V and J assignments and clone size from that table. This table has 310,000 or so clones, roughly 87% appearing once. Source material: peripheral blood. The chain is built from TRBV7-9 and TRBJ2-2; D not resolved. The clonotype comes from a man aged 30-40 years with COVID-19, enrolled during active disease. The CDR3 region is CASSRGQSGELFF. The DNA of the CDR3 is TGTGCCAGCAGCCGTGGGCAGAGCGGGGAGCTGTTTTTT.